The present T cell receptor (beta chain) was sequenced within a study of T cell responses to AZD1222 COVID-19 vaccine. General study points: Clonal diversity was possibly underestimated, and white British individuals and females predominated among donors. At baseline, just a handful of AZD1222 recipients tested seropositive. After the peak T cell response, and only then, were repertoires sampled.

TCRdb keeps only in-frame clones here, not all; method: immunoSEQ multiplex PCR. Seen here are fewer than 110,000 clones, more than 75% observed once, and the top ten hold about 15%. The V end was cut by 0 bases, the J end by 6 bases, with 4 bases between. Germline V lookup: CDR1 LNHNV, CDR2 YYDKDF (reference sequence). The CDR3 contains 12 residues. On this clone: Its antigen is undetermined.

The chain couples TRBV15 to TRBJ2-3; D is uncertain. The TCR was taken from an adult in good health. The material was peripheral blood, obtained on day 0 of AZD1222 vaccination. The CDR3 nucleotides read TGTGCCACCAGCAGAGATCAGGATACGCAGTATTTT. This encodes CATSRDQDTQYF.